Following are 18 T cell receptor beta chains from one sample sequenced in a study of OX40 agonist ivuxolimab in advanced cancers. The library was obtained by the immunoSEQ multiplex PCR assay. The table comes from immuneACCESS by way of TCRdb, which keeps in-frame sequences with V and J called. Part of the clones is missing from these tables; in studies checked, under half for an unresolved V gene and the rest for unknown reasons. The sample contains some 130,000 clones, roughly 91% of them found a single time. The top ten clones comprise more than 0.8% of the sample. The sequencing here drew on CD4+ or CD8+ T cells sorted from blood, taken in a trial of the OX40 agonist ivuxolimab. All receptors come from an adult with an advanced solid tumor such as melanoma, head and neck, liver or kidney cancer.

This chain uses TRBV6-5 with TRBJ1-1; D remains unclear. The V and J ends lost 4 bases and 4 bases respectively, with 19 bases between them. The CDR3 sequence is 16 residues long. Germline CDR1 is MNHEY and CDR2 is SVGAGI. As DNA, the CDR3 is TGTGCCAGCAGTTCCTCCCGCCGGGGTGGTGGCACTGAAGCTTTCTTT. Translation: CASSSSRRGGGTEAFF.

V gene TRBV10-3 combines with J gene TRBJ2-6; D not certain. The CDR3 length is 16 residues. Per the germline V gene, CDR1 is ENHRY and CDR2 is SYGVKD. Trimming took off 5 bases at V and 0 bases at J, with 11 bases between the two ends. CDR3 in amino acids: CAISFDPRSGANVLTF. In DNA, the CDR3 is TGTGCCATCAGTTTTGACCCCCGCTCTGGGGCCAACGTCCTGACTTTC.

The chain combines TRBV7-3 with TRBJ2-7; the match to TRBD2 covers 10 bases. The CDR3 consists of 15 residues. Germline CDR1 reads SGHTA; CDR2 reads FQGTGA. V lost 2 bases to trimming and J lost 7 bases; unmatched junction nucleotides: 8. The CDR3 region is CASSLALAGVGEQYF. Written as DNA, the CDR3 is TGTGCCAGCAGCTTAGCGCTAGCGGGAGTGGGAGAGCAGTACTTC.

The chain has TRBV27 and TRBJ2-5; 10 nucleotides agree with TRBD1. Germline V gene lookup returns CDR1 MNHEY and CDR2 SMNVEV (reference sequence). The CDR3 is 13 amino acids. J lost 7 bases, V lost 4 bases, and 3 bases had no gene match. The CDR3 here is CASSSGQGSTQYF. Here the CDR3 DNA reads TGTGCCAGCAGTTCGGGACAGGGGTCGACCCAGTACTTC.

The chain employs TRBV9 and TRBJ2-5; 14 bases are a match to TRBD2. Unmatched junction bases numbered 3, after V lost 0 bases and J lost 2 bases. CDR1 is SGDLS and CDR2 is YYNGEE in the germline V gene. CDR3 size: 17 residues. CDR3 DNA sequence: TGTGCCAGCAGCGTAGGACTAGCGGGAGGGGGACAAGAGACCCAGTACTTC. As protein: CASSVGLAGGGQETQYF.

The chain carries TRBV5-6 and TRBJ1-2; D is ambiguous. V was shortened by 4 bases and J by 6 bases, with 13 bases between the two germline ends. Germline loops: CDR1 SGHDT, CDR2 YYEEEE. There are 13 residues in the CDR3. The CDR3 loop is CASSPQGRNGYTF. The DNA for the CDR3 is TGTGCCAGCAGCCCACAAGGAAGGAATGGCTACACCTTC.

The V and J genes are TRBV2 and TRBJ1-1; the match to TRBD1 covers 9 bases. Trimming took 4 bases from V and 5 from J; bases not matched to a gene: 11. The CDR3 contains 16 residues. The germline V gene encodes CDR1 SNHLY and CDR2 FYNNEI. CDR3 coding DNA: TGTGCCAGCAGTGTTAGGGAGACAGGGGGAGGAACTGAAGCTTTCTTT. It codes for CASSVRETGGGTEAFF.

This clone was found a few times. The chain employs TRBV30 and TRBJ1-5; D is unresolved. CDR3 length: 13 residues. V lost 5 bases and J lost 5, with 13 bases in between. CDR1 GTSNPN and CDR2 SVGIG come from the germline V gene (reference sequence). In nucleotides, the CDR3 is TGTGCCTGGGCCCCCGGACCGGATCAGCCCCAGCATTTT. Translating it yields CAWAPGPDQPQHF. The whole variable domain, remainder taken from reference TRBV30 and TRBJ1-5, is SQTIHQWPATLVQPVGSPLSLECTVEGTSNPNLYWYRQAAGRGLQLLFYSVGIGQISSEVPQNLSASRPQDRQFILSSKKLLLSDSGFYLCAWAPGPDQPQHFGDGTRLSIL.

This rearrangement joins TRBV10-2 to TRBJ2-1; 8 bases align to TRBD1. V trimming: 6 bases; J trimming: 5 bases; junction bases outside the gene matches: 9. The CDR3 contains 15 residues. Germline CDR1 reads WSHSY; CDR2 reads SAAADI. This CDR3 reads CASRGRDRIDNEQFF. The CDR3 nucleotides read TGCGCCAGCAGGGGCCGGGACAGGATCGACAATGAGCAGTTCTTC.

CDR3 amino acids: CASLRTSGSNNEQFF. The CDR3 DNA reads TGTGCCAGCTTACGGACATCAGGGAGTAACAATGAGCAGTTCTTC. This chain links TRBV18 with TRBJ2-1; D possibly uses TRBD1 or TRBD2 (5 bases each). This CDR3 is built from 15 residues. In germline, CDR1 is KGHSH, CDR2 LQKENI. The germline V and J ends were trimmed by 7 bases and 5 bases, with 18 bases remaining between them.

This chain joins TRBV4-3 and TRBJ2-7; 11 nucleotides agree with TRBD2. Germline lookup yields CDR1 LGHNA and CDR2 YSLEER. The CDR3 has 15 amino acids. V dropped 3 bases and J dropped 7; count of bases not matched to a gene: 8. In nucleotides, the CDR3 is TGCGCCAGCAGCCACCCGGGACTAGCGGCGGGGGAGCAGTACTTC. Translated, it gives CASSHPGLAAGEQYF.

J is TRBJ2-5 and V is TRBV5-5, with D possibly matching TRBD2 (7 bases). The germline gives CDR1 SGHKS, CDR2 YYEKEE (reference sequence). V was cut by 4 bases and J by 5 bases, with 12 bases left in between. The CDR3 sequence is 13 residues long. The CDR3 coding sequence is TGTGCCAGCAGCCTGGGGGGGCCGGAGACCCAGTACTTC. Encoded protein: CASSLGGPETQYF.

The chain has TRBV6-6 and TRBJ1-4; D gene ambiguous. Deletions cut 5 bases from V and 7 bases from J, with 14 bases between. CDR1 MNHNY and CDR2 SVGAGI come from the germline V gene (reference sequence). This CDR3 contains 14 residues. CDR3 coding DNA: TGTGCCAGCAGTGAGGCGGGGAGAGGTGAAAAACTGTTTTTT. Protein sequence: CASSEAGRGEKLFF.

This CDR3 is CSARDQLEAFF. The CDR3 nucleotides are TGCAGTGCTAGAGACCAACTTGAAGCTTTCTTT. The chain employs TRBV20-1 and TRBJ1-1, with unresolved D. This CDR3 spans 11 amino acids. The germline V gene has CDR1 DFQATT and CDR2 SNEGSKA (reference sequence). V dropped 0 bases and J dropped 7 bases, with 6 bases sitting between them.

This chain links TRBV5-5 with TRBJ1-2, with D uncertain. This CDR3 has 18 amino acids. The V gene's germline CDR1 is SGHKS and CDR2 YYEKEE (reference sequence). With 1 base removed from V and 0 bases from J, the gap between germline ends came to 19 bases. The CDR3 is CASSLLFSMGISNYGYTF. The CDR3 DNA is TGTGCCAGCAGCTTGCTTTTCTCGATGGGTATTTCTAACTATGGCTACACCTTC.

J is TRBJ1-4 and V is TRBV10-3; 7 bases fit TRBD1. The germline CDR1 and CDR2 sequences are ENHRY and SYGVKD. This CDR3 is 14 amino acids long. V shed 6 bases, J shed 5 bases, and the junction held 6 bases outside the gene matches. CDR3 nucleotides: TGTGCCATCAGGGCCGACAGGGCGAATGAAAAACTGTTTTTT. Translation: CAIRADRANEKLFF.

The chain recombines TRBV7-6 with TRBJ1-6; 12 bases are a match to TRBD1. The CDR3 extends over 17 amino acids. The J segment lost 9 bases and the V segment lost 2 bases, leaving 8 bases of the junction unmatched. CDR1 SGHVS and CDR2 FNYEAQ come from the germline V gene. Here the CDR3 DNA reads TGTGCCAGCAGCTTAACTCTCCGGGACAGGGGGCTTTCACCCCTCCACTTT. It codes for CASSLTLRDRGLSPLHF.

V usage is TRBV19 and J usage is TRBJ1-4; no definite D call. Trimming pared 9 bases from V and 8 bases from J, leaving 16 bases between. Germline CDR1 reads LNHDA; CDR2 reads SQIVND (reference sequence). CDR3 length: 13 residues. The CDR3 reads CASTTRVSEKLFF. The CDR3 DNA is TGTGCCAGCACCACACGGGTGAGCGAAAAACTGTTTTTT.